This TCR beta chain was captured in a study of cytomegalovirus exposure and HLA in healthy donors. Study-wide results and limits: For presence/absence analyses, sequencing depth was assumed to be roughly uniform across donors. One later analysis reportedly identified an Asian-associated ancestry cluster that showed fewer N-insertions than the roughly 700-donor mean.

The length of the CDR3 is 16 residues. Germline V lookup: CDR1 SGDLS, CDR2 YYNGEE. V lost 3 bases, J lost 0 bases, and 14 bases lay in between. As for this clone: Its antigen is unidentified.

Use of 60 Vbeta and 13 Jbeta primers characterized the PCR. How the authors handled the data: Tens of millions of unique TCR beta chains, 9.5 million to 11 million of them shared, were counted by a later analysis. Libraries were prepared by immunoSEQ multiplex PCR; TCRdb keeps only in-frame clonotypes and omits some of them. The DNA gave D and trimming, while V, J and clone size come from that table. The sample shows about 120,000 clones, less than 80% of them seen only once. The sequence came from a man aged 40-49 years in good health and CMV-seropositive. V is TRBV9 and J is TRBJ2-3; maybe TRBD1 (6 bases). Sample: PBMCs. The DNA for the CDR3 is TGTGCCAGCAGCGGAAACAGGGCTAAAAGCACAGATACGCAGTATTTT. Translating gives CASSGNRAKSTDTQYF.